These 27 T cell receptor beta chains came from one sample sequenced in a study of blood T cell repertoires in COVID-19. Assay used: immunoSEQ multiplex PCR; TCRdb lists only in-frame clones, some missing. In the table there are around 28,000 clones, about 91% of which are singletons. Sequencing was done on a sample of peripheral blood. The origin of the receptors is a man at least 80 years old with acute or convalescent COVID-19.

The V gene is TRBV5-1, the J gene TRBJ1-6; D not resolved. CDR1 and CDR2 (germline): SGHRS, YFSETQ. The CDR3 consists of 14 residues. The V and J ends lost 2 bases and 7 bases respectively, with 10 bases between them. The CDR3 DNA reads as TGCGCCAGCAGCTTTTCACAGCAAAATTCACCCCTCCACTTT. It yields the protein CASSFSQQNSPLHF.

J is TRBJ2-7 and V is TRBV5-4; tentatively, D is TRBD2 (6 bases). This CDR3 has 15 residues. Trimming shortened V by 4 bases and J by 3 bases, and 17 bases separated the two germline ends. Germline CDR1 is SGHNT and CDR2 is YYREEE (reference sequence). The CDR3 protein is CASSPRGSGYYEQYF. The CDR3 nucleotides read TGTGCCAGCAGCCCTCGGGGTAGCGGATACTACGAGCAGTACTTC.

The chain carries TRBV5-1 and TRBJ1-4; no reliable D call. The V and J ends lost 4 bases and 0 bases respectively, with 7 bases between them. From germline, CDR1 is SGHRS and CDR2 YFSETQ. The CDR3 spans 14 residues. The CDR3 bases are TGCGCCAGCAGCCCCGTTGCAACTAATGAAAAACTGTTTTTT. Protein product: CASSPVATNEKLFF.

J is TRBJ2-7 and V is TRBV18; 7 bases agree with TRBD2. The CDR3 sequence is 13 residues long. CDR1 is KGHSH, CDR2 LQKENI, per germline. The V and J ends lost 2 bases and 3 bases, in that order; junction bases with no gene match: 1. In DNA, the CDR3 is TGTGCCAGCTCACCAAGCGGGAACTACGAGCAGTACTTC. Translating gives CASSPSGNYEQYF.

The rearrangement joins TRBV28 to TRBJ2-2, with a tentative D call TRBD2 (6 bases). The germline gives CDR1 MDHEN, CDR2 SYDVKM. V was pared by 6 bases and J by 1 base, with 15 bases between. The CDR3 sequence is 16 residues long. CDR3 sequence reads: CASRKAGRRNTGELFF. In nucleotides, the CDR3 is TGTGCCAGCAGGAAAGCGGGCAGGAGGAACACCGGGGAGCTGTTTTTT.

The DNA for the CDR3 is TGCGCCAGCAGCTTGCGGGCGGACGGGGGGAACACTGAAGCTTTCTTT. Its translation is CASSLRADGGNTEAFF. This chain joins TRBV5-1 and TRBJ1-1; D perhaps matches TRBD1 (5 bases). This CDR3 is 16 amino acids long. Trimming removed 1 base from V and 1 base from J, with 14 bases in between. Germline CDR1 SGHRS, CDR2 YFSETQ.

CDR3 in amino acids: CATSDTRDRGDTQYF. The CDR3, as DNA: TGTGCCACCAGTGACACTCGGGACAGGGGAGATACGCAGTATTTT. This chain joins TRBV24-1 and TRBJ2-3; 10 bases fit TRBD1. V shed 4 bases and J 5 bases; nucleotides not matched to a gene: 5. CDR1 is KGHDR and CDR2 is SFDVKD in the germline V gene. CDR3 length: 15 amino acids.

This chain joins TRBV6-1 and TRBJ1-1; D gene uncertain. V dropped 3 bases and J dropped 3 bases, with 8 bases sitting between them. Per germline, CDR1 MNHNS and CDR2 SASEGT. This CDR3 spans 13 amino acids. Here the CDR3 DNA reads TGTGCCAGCAGTGACCCACAAGACACTGAAGCTTTCTTT. This encodes CASSDPQDTEAFF.

The V call is TRBV29-1, the J call TRBJ2-1, with 9 bases matching TRBD1. The J segment lost 5 bases and the V segment lost 6 bases, leaving 8 bases of the junction unmatched. Per the germline V gene, CDR1 is SQVTM and CDR2 is ANQGSEA. The CDR3 has 14 residues. The chain's CDR3 is CSVGQGPRDNEQFF. As DNA, the CDR3 is TGCAGCGTCGGACAGGGGCCTAGGGACAATGAGCAGTTCTTC.

The CDR3 DNA follows: TGTGCCAGCAGCGTAGGCGGGAGGTTGACAGATACGCAGTATTTT. The encoded protein is CASSVGGRLTDTQYF. This chain links TRBV9 with TRBJ2-3, with TRBD2 identical over 8 bases. The CDR3 contains 15 residues. V trimming: 0 bases; J trimming: 3 bases; junction bases outside the gene matches: 3. Germline V gives CDR1 SGDLS, CDR2 YYNGEE.

In DNA form, the CDR3 reads TGTGCCAGCAGCCAGGGGTATAGCAATCAGCCCCAGCATTTT. It codes for CASSQGYSNQPQHF. The V and J genes are TRBV9 and TRBJ1-5; possibly TRBD1 for D (6 bases). This CDR3 comprises 14 residues. Trimming stripped 4 bases from V and 0 bases from J, with 8 bases between. Germline loops: CDR1 SGDLS, CDR2 YYNGEE.

The chain joins TRBV10-3 to TRBJ2-2, with a weak D call TRBD2 (6 bases). This CDR3 region has 16 residues. Between the trimmed V and J ends, which lost 0 bases and 4 bases, there was a span of 12 bases. Per the germline V gene, CDR1 is ENHRY and CDR2 is SYGVKD. DNA for the CDR3: TGTGCCATCAGTGAGTCGACGGGGGAGGCCACCGGGGAGCTGTTTTTT. Its translation: CAISESTGEATGELFF.

V is TRBV5-6 and J is TRBJ2-3; the D gene is possibly TRBD1 (6 bases). V lost 5 bases and J 2 bases, leaving 12 bases between the germline ends. CDR1 and CDR2 from the germline V gene are SGHDT and YYEEEE. The CDR3 totals 14 residues. The CDR3 loop is CASSSGVITDTQYF. CDR3 in DNA: TGTGCCAGCAGTTCAGGGGTTATCACAGATACGCAGTATTTT.

The chain employs TRBV9 and TRBJ2-1, with a tentative D call TRBD2 (5 bases). The CDR3 runs to 14 residues. Germline loops: CDR1 SGDLS, CDR2 YYNGEE. V gave up 6 bases and J gave up 0 bases, with 10 bases separating them. CDR3 sequence (DNA): TGTGCCAGCAATCCGGGAAGCTCCTACAATGAGCAGTTCTTC. It encodes CASNPGSSYNEQFF.

The chain joins TRBV4-2 to TRBJ1-6; 11 positions agree with TRBD1. The CDR3 spans 15 residues. The germline CDR1 and CDR2 sequences are LGHNA and YNFKEQ. Trimming removed 4 bases from V and 10 bases from J; junction bases left unmatched: 6. As DNA, the CDR3 is TGTGCCAGCAGCCCCTGGGGACAGGGGGACTCACCCCTCCACTTT. This encodes CASSPWGQGDSPLHF.

The rearrangement joins TRBV29-1 to TRBJ2-3, with D maybe TRBD1 (5 bases). From germline, CDR1 is SQVTM and CDR2 ANQGSEA. The CDR3 runs to 14 residues. Trimming took off 8 bases at V and 6 bases at J, with 21 bases between the two ends. This chain's CDR3 is CSLQVGANRDTQYF. CDR3 DNA: TGCAGCCTCCAAGTAGGGGCCAACAGGGATACGCAGTATTTT.

V is TRBV7-2 and J is TRBJ2-3; unclear D gene. CDR3 length: 14 amino acids. The germline V gene encodes CDR1 SGHTA and CDR2 FQGNSA. Deletions cut 4 bases from V and 1 base from J, with 9 bases between. In DNA, the CDR3 is TGTGCCAGCAGCTGGTACCAGGGCACAGATACGCAGTATTTT. Translation gives CASSWYQGTDTQYF.

The chain is built from TRBV7-9 and TRBJ1-2, with 7 bases that match TRBD1. Germline trimming cut 5 bases from V and 1 base from J; bases unmatched to any gene: 13. This CDR3 spans 17 amino acids. The germline V gene has CDR1 SEHNR and CDR2 FQNEAQ (reference sequence). CDR3 region: CASSTGQVTTLNYGYTF. Here the CDR3 DNA reads TGTGCCAGCAGCACTGGACAGGTTACCACGCTTAACTATGGCTACACCTTC.

The J gene is TRBJ1-1, the V gene TRBV6-5; D remains ambiguous. Trimming took off 6 bases at V and 1 base at J, with 9 bases between the two ends. This CDR3 comprises 13 residues. From germline, CDR1 is MNHEY and CDR2 SVGAGI. The CDR3 is CASSSSGNTEAFF. CDR3 nucleotide sequence: TGTGCCAGCAGCTCCTCGGGGAACACTGAAGCTTTCTTT.

The chain has TRBV7-2 and TRBJ1-2; 8 bases match TRBD1. V dropped 5 bases and J dropped 4; count of bases not matched to a gene: 9. The CDR3 sequence is 15 residues long. Germline loops: CDR1 SGHTA, CDR2 FQGNSA. CDR3 in DNA: TGTGCCAGCAGCCTATCAGGGGGCCCTAGCTATGGCTACACCTTC. It encodes CASSLSGGPSYGYTF.

The chain employs TRBV28 and TRBJ2-7; TRBD1 matches 7 bases. CDR3 length equals 15 residues. CDR1 is MDHEN, CDR2 SYDVKM, per germline. Losses at the gene ends were 6 bases for V and 3 bases for J; bases not matched to a gene: 11. The CDR3 sequence is CASRPTGAPFYEQYF. The DNA for the CDR3 is TGTGCCAGCAGGCCTACAGGGGCGCCCTTCTACGAGCAGTACTTC.

As DNA, the CDR3 is TGTGCCAGTAGTATTCTGGGACAGGGGGTGGATAATGAGCAGTTCTTC. This translates into CASSILGQGVDNEQFF. The V gene is TRBV19, the J gene TRBJ2-1; the match to TRBD1 covers 11 bases. Looked up from germline, CDR1 is LNHDA and CDR2 is SQIVND (reference sequence). The CDR3 contains 16 residues. V was clipped by 3 bases and J by 7 bases; unmatched bases: 8.

The chain couples TRBV5-1 to TRBJ2-5; 11 nucleotides match TRBD2. The germline V gene encodes CDR1 SGHRS and CDR2 YFSETQ. The V gene end was trimmed by 2 bases and the J gene end by 7 bases; junction bases not matched to a gene: 10. The CDR3 has 16 amino acids. CDR3 region: CASSFGTSGRGATQYF. DNA for the CDR3: TGCGCCAGCAGCTTCGGAACTAGCGGGAGAGGGGCGACCCAGTACTTC.

This sequence joins TRBV7-9 and TRBJ2-1, with 8 positions matching TRBD1. Germline V CDR1 and CDR2: SEHNR, FQNEAQ (reference sequence). Trimming cost V 2 bases and J 0 bases; bases outside gene matches: 12. The CDR3 spans 19 residues. DNA for the CDR3: TGTGCCAGCAGCTTAAACAGGGGGGATTCCGGTAGCTCCTACAATGAGCAGTTCTTC. Translation: CASSLNRGDSGSSYNEQFF.

This rearrangement joins TRBV7-2 to TRBJ2-3; 12 bases are shared with TRBD2. V dropped 5 bases and J dropped 4; count of bases not matched to a gene: 4. The germline V gene encodes CDR1 SGHTA and CDR2 FQGNSA. The CDR3 has 15 residues. For the CDR3, the DNA is TGTGCCAGCAGCGGACTAGCGGGAAGGCCAGATACGCAGTATTTT. Its protein product is CASSGLAGRPDTQYF.

The gene calls are TRBV7-9 and TRBJ2-2; D unclear. The CDR3 is 14 amino acids. V dropped 2 bases and J dropped 2 bases, with 6 bases sitting between them. Per germline, CDR1 SEHNR and CDR2 FQNEAQ (reference sequence). The CDR3 DNA reads TGTGCCAGCAGCTTAAGCGTAAACACCGGGGAGCTGTTTTTT. Encoded protein: CASSLSVNTGELFF.

The count of this clone is one. The CDR3 DNA sequence: TGCGCCAGCAGTGAGCGGGGGGGAAACTACGAGCAGTACTTC. As protein: CASSERGGNYEQYF. This chain uses TRBV10-1 with TRBJ2-7; 8 bases agree with TRBD2. The CDR3 loop spans 14 amino acids. The germline gives CDR1 WNHNN, CDR2 SYGVQD (reference sequence). Trimming removed 2 bases from V and 3 bases from J; junction bases left unmatched: 3.